The T cell receptor beta chain under discussion was sequenced for a study of blood T cells in healthy people across ages. Overall study results and limits: Diversity of TCR beta per million T cells declined in a roughly linear way with age.

This clonotype has a count of ten or more. The antigen is undetermined. Primers used in a second PCR of about 7 to 12 cycles were a sample-barcoded 5' primer and a J-beta primer mix. TCRdb called the 5' RACE reads again in MiXCR, with one record for every CDR3 protein. In the table there are 380,000 or so distinct CDR3 sequences, about 55% of which are singletons. Per germline, CDR1 SGHTA and CDR2 FQGNSA. This CDR3 contains 14 residues. Trimming shortened V by 4 bases and J by 1 base, and 10 bases separated the two germline ends. Total RNA was isolated from each sample in quantities of at least 6 micrograms.

This rearrangement joins TRBV7-2 to TRBJ1-1, with D tentatively TRBD1 (5 bases). The TCR sequence derives from a man aged 55 to 70 in good health. The sample comprised blood. The CDR3 sequence is CASSSRVSNTEAFF. CDR3 nucleotide sequence: TGTGCCAGCAGCTCCAGGGTCTCGAACACTGAAGCTTTCTTT. The full variable domain, in which reference TRBV7-2 and TRBJ1-1 provide the parts outside the CDR3, is GAGVSQSPSNKVTEKGKDVELRCDPISGHTALYWYRQSLGQGLEFLIYFQGNSAPDKSGLPSDRFSAERTGGSVSTLTIQRTQQEDSAVYLCASSSRVSNTEAFFGQGTRLTVV.